One T cell receptor beta chain is described in this entry. This entry belongs to a study of T cells after yellow fever vaccination. V lost 5 bases and J 1 base, leaving 17 bases between the germline ends. The CDR3 has 16 residues. CDR1 is SEHNR and CDR2 is FQNEAQ in the germline V gene (reference sequence). MiXCR, run by TCRdb on the 5' RACE reads, gives a single entry per CDR3 protein. This sample yields fewer than 500,000 distinct CDR3 sequences, of which 18% are seen a single time; over 15% belongs to the top ten. The sequences come from PBMCs, collected before the yellow fever booster vaccination. J is TRBJ2-5 and V is TRBV7-9; D might be TRBD1 or TRBD2, each matching 5 bases. The origin of this receptor is a man aged 18 to 29 who received the YFV17D yellow fever vaccine. The CDR3 DNA is TGTGCCAGCAGCCCCCCCGTGGGGGTCGTCCAAGAGACCCAGTACTTC. Translated, it gives CASSPPVGVVQETQYF.